This record covers a single T cell receptor beta chain. Its antigen is unknown. The ends were cut back, 5 bases at V and 4 bases at J, with 14 bases in the middle. Germline V gene sequence: CDR1 LNHNV, CDR2 YYDKDF (reference sequence). This CDR3 is 15 amino acids long. The sample comes from a study of regulatory T cells. The study, taken as a whole, reports: In CD3G-deficient patients, conventional CD4+ T cells were enriched for hydrophobic CDR3 residues at positions 6 and 7. In patients, unique TRB V-J pairs were restricted and V/J usage skewed, especially in Tregs.

The primer mix had 52 TRBV and 13 TRBJ primers. Sequencing used immunoSEQ multiplex PCR; TCRdb keeps in-frame clones, though not all of them. This table has about 30,000 clones, around 90% appearing once. Sequencing used conventional CD4+ T cells sorted from blood. This TCR derives from a person between 18 and 35 years old with CD3G deficiency. The chain carries TRBV15 and TRBJ1-4; tentative D call: TRBD1 (5 bases). CDR3 DNA: TGTGCCACCAGCTCGCGGGACGTTAATAATGAAAAACTGTTTTTT. Its translation is CATSSRDVNNEKLFF.